This entry lists 12 T cell receptor beta chains sequenced from one sample in a study of T-cell reconstitution after alpha-beta-depleted transplantation in children. Preparation of the TCRbeta library used unique molecular identifiers. TCRdb reprocessed the PCR reads via MiXCR and lists one record per CDR3 protein. Among around 370,000 distinct CDR3 sequences listed, roughly 17% were seen once. The sample consisted of PBMCs, mostly from graft donor cells, taken 360 days after TCRalphabeta/CD19-depleted stem cell transplant. These receptors were taken from a male patient aged 2-15 years who had a stem cell transplant for acute lymphoblastic leukemia, so the T cells may come from the graft donor.

This clonotype appeared many times. The V and J genes are TRBV28 and TRBJ1-3; D unclear. The germline gives CDR1 MDHEN, CDR2 SYDVKM. V gave up 6 bases and J gave up 0 bases, with 12 bases separating them. The CDR3 consists of 15 residues. CDR3 bases: TGTGCCAGCAGCCGGCTAACAAACTCTGGAAACACCATATATTTT. Translation: CASSRLTNSGNTIYF.

There are a few counts of this clonotype. This rearrangement joins TRBV27 to TRBJ2-3; 9 bases are shared with TRBD2. CDR3 size: 15 residues. From germline, CDR1 is MNHEY and CDR2 SMNVEV (reference sequence). With 2 bases clipped from V and 6 bases from J, the junction kept 6 bases outside the gene matches. In nucleotides, the CDR3 is TGTGCCAGCAGTTTAGTAGCGGGAGATCACGATACGCAGTATTTT. Translated: CASSLVAGDHDTQYF.

This clonotype has only a few counts. This rearrangement joins TRBV6-1 to TRBJ1-3, with D hard to call. Per the germline V gene, CDR1 is MNHNS and CDR2 is SASEGT. The V and J ends lost 7 bases and 0 bases respectively, with 22 bases between them. CDR3 length: 18 amino acids. CDR3 in amino acids: CASTSFGPELSSGNTIYF. The CDR3 DNA reads TGTGCCAGCACCTCCTTCGGGCCTGAGCTAAGCTCTGGAAACACCATATATTTT.

In DNA form, the CDR3 reads TGTGCCAGCAGTTCCTTCGGACTAAACGCCAATGAGCAGTTCTTC. Amino acids: CASSSFGLNANEQFF. The chain recombines TRBV2 with TRBJ2-1, with a tentative D call TRBD2 (6 bases). Trimming took off 5 bases at V and 6 bases at J, with 17 bases between the two ends. Germline loops: CDR1 SNHLY, CDR2 FYNNEI. The length of the CDR3 is 15 residues.

The V and J genes are TRBV4-3 and TRBJ2-3; 8 bases map to TRBD1. The germline V gene encodes CDR1 LGHNA and CDR2 YSLEER. V lost 3 bases and J lost 4; bases outside the gene matches: 6. This CDR3 spans 15 amino acids. CDR3 residues: CASSQQGAQPDTQYF. CDR3 bases: TGCGCCAGCAGCCAGCAGGGGGCCCAGCCAGATACGCAGTATTTT.

This clonotype was found a few times. CDR3 protein: CASSVGGVYNEQFF. As DNA, the CDR3 is TGTGCCAGCAGCGTTGGGGGGGTCTACAATGAGCAGTTCTTC. The chain recombines TRBV9 with TRBJ2-1; 7 nucleotides align to TRBD2. Per the germline V gene, CDR1 is SGDLS and CDR2 is YYNGEE. The V gene end was trimmed by 2 bases and the J gene end by 3 bases; junction bases not matched to a gene: 2. CDR3 length: 14 amino acids.

This clonotype was seen a handful of times. This chain joins TRBV20-1 and TRBJ1-2; 11 nucleotides agree with TRBD1. CDR1 and CDR2 from the germline V gene are DFQATT and SNEGSKA (reference sequence). V was clipped by 3 bases and J by 1 base; unmatched bases: 4. This CDR3 comprises 15 residues. In nucleotides, the CDR3 is TGCAGTGCTAGCGGGACAGGGGGTTTTAACTATGGCTACACCTTC. Translated, it gives CSASGTGGFNYGYTF.

This clonotype was detected only a few times. The CDR3 DNA is TGTGCCAGCAGTTTAGGGGAGGGAGAGCAGTTCTTC. Translating gives CASSLGEGEQFF. This chain links TRBV12-3 or TRBV12-4 with TRBJ2-1, with 7 positions matching TRBD2. This CDR3 comprises 12 residues. V gave up 1 base and J gave up 10 bases; unmatched junction bases: 1.

This clonotype showed up just once. The chain uses TRBV24-1 and TRBJ2-1, with TRBD2 matching over 8 bases. This CDR3 contains 14 residues. The V gene's germline CDR1 is KGHDR and CDR2 SFDVKD. The CDR3 region has the DNA TGTGCGACGGGGGGGGGCATTGTCAGGGATGAGCAGTTCTTC. Translation: CATGGGIVRDEQFF.

This clonotype has at least ten counts. J is TRBJ2-7 and V is TRBV18, with 9 bases aligning to TRBD1. The CDR3 loop spans 15 amino acids. Unmatched junction bases numbered 6, after V lost 3 bases and J lost 3 bases. Germline loops: CDR1 KGHSH, CDR2 LQKENI. The CDR3 DNA sequence: TGTGCCAGCTCACCCTCTCTGACAGGGGGCTACGAGCAGTACTTC. Translating gives CASSPSLTGGYEQYF.

The chain carries TRBV2 and TRBJ2-7; D possibly corresponds to TRBD1 (5 bases). Trimming shortened V by 6 bases and J by 2 bases, and 11 bases separated the two germline ends. In germline, CDR1 is SNHLY, CDR2 FYNNEI. The CDR3 length is 13 residues. This CDR3 is CASRVQAPYEQYF. The CDR3 DNA follows: TGTGCCAGCAGGGTACAGGCCCCCTACGAGCAGTACTTC.

V is TRBV20-1 and J is TRBJ2-1; D tentatively reads TRBD1 or TRBD2 (5 bases each). CDR1 is DFQATT, CDR2 SNEGSKA, per germline (reference sequence). V was pared by 5 bases and J by 5 bases, with 10 bases between. CDR3 length equals 12 residues. The CDR3, as DNA: TGCAGTGCTGGGACCCTCGACAATGAGCAGTTCTTC. Protein: CSAGTLDNEQFF.